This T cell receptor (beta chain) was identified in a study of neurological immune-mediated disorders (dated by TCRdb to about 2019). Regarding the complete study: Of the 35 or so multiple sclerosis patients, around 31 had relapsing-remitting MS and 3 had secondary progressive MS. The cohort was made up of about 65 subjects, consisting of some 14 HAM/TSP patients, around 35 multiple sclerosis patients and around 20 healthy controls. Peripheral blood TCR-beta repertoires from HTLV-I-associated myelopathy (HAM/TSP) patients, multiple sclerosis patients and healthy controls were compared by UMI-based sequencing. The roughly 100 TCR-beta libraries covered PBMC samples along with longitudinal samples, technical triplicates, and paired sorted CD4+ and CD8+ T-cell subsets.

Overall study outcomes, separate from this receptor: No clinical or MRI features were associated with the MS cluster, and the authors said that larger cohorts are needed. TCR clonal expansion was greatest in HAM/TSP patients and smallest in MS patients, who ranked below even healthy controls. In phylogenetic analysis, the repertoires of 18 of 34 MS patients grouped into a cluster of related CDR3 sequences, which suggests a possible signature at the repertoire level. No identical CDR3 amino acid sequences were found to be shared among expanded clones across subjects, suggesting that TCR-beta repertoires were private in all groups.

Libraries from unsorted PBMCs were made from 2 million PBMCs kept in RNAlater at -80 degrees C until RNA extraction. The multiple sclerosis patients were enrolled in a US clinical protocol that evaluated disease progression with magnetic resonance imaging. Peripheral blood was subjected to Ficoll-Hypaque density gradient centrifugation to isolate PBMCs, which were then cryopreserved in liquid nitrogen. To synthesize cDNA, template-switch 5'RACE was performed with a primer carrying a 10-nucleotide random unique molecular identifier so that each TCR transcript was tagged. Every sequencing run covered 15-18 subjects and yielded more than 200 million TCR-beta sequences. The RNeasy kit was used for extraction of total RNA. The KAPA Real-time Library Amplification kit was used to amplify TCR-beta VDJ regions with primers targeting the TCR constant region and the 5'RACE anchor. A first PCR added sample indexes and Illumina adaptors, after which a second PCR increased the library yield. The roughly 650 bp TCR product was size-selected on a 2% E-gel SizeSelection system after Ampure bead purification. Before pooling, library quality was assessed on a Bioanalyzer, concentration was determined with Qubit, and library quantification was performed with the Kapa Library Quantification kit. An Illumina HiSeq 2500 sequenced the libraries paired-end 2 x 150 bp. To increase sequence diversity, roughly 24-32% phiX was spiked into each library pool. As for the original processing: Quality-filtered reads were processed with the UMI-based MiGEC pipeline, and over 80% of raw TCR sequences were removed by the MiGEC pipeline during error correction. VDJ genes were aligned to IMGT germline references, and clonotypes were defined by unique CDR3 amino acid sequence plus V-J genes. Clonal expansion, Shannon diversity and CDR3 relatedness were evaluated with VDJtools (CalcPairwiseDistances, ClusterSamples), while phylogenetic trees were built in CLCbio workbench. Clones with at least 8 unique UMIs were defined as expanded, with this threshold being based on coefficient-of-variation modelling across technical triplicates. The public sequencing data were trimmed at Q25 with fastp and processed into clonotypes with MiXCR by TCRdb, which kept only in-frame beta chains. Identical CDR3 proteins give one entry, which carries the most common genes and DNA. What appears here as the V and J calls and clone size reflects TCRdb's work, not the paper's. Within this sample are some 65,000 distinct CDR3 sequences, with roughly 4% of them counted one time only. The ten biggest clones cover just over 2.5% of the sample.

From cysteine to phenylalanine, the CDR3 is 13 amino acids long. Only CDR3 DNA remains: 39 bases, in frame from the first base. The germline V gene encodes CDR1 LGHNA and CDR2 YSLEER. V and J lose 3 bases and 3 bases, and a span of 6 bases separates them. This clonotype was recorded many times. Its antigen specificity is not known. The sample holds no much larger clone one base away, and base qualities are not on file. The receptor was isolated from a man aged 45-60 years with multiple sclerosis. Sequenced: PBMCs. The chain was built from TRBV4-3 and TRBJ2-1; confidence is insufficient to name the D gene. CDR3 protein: CASSHTRYNEQFF. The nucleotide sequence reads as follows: TGCGCCAGCAGCCATACCCGCTACAATGAGCAGTTCTTC.